Each of the 24 T cell receptor beta chains below was sequenced from the same sample in a study of T cells in Graves' hyperthyroidism and ophthalmopathy. Amplification of TCR beta CDR3 regions used RNA as the template. First-round RT-PCR of the TCR CDR3 relied on the HTBI primer set. TCRdb reanalysed the multiplex PCR reads using MiXCR and keeps one entry per CDR3 protein. The sample contains about 840,000 distinct CDR3 sequences, 38% of which appear only once. The sample consisted of blood. The source of these receptors is a man younger than 35 with Graves' hyperthyroidism.

CDR3 nucleotides: TGCAGTGCTACTAGGGCCGGTAAAAATCAGCCCCAGCATTTT. Translation gives CSATRAGKNQPQHF. The rearrangement links TRBV20-1 to TRBJ1-5; D is unclear. The germline V gene encodes CDR1 DFQATT and CDR2 SNEGSKA (reference sequence). This CDR3 is built from 14 residues. Trimming pared 4 bases from V and 4 bases from J, leaving 14 bases between.

The V and J genes are TRBV19 and TRBJ1-1, with 7 bases aligning to TRBD1. Germline assignment: CDR1 LNHDA and CDR2 SQIVND (reference sequence). Losses at the gene ends were 9 bases for V and 0 bases for J; bases not matched to a gene: 7. This CDR3 has 14 amino acids. This CDR3 is CASRPQGMNTEAFF. DNA of the CDR3: TGTGCCAGCAGACCACAGGGGATGAACACTGAAGCTTTCTTT.

In this sample, this clonotype turned up a few times. The chain employs TRBV3-1 and TRBJ1-5; the D gene is possibly TRBD1 (5 bases). This CDR3 region has 15 residues. Germline V CDR1 and CDR2: LGHDT, YNNKEL (reference sequence). V dropped 6 bases and J dropped 4 bases, with 16 bases sitting between them. CDR3 protein: CASSRGGVGNQPQHF. As DNA, the CDR3 is TGTGCCAGCAGTCGGGGGGGTGTAGGAAATCAGCCCCAGCATTTT.

This clonotype has more than one count but fewer than ten. J is TRBJ2-3 and V is TRBV29-1, with 7 bases aligning to TRBD1. CDR1 and CDR2 (germline): SQVTM, ANQGSEA. This CDR3 is 13 amino acids long. With V trimmed by 7 bases and J by 1 base, 5 bases remained unmatched. The CDR3 sequence: CSGTGAGTDTQYF. The CDR3 nucleotides are TGCAGCGGAACAGGGGCCGGCACAGATACGCAGTATTTT.

Concerning this clonotype: An end of the junction differs from the germline gene, which may be a read error. V gene TRBV10-3 combines with J gene TRBJ1-6; 9 positions match TRBD1. The CDR3 consists of 15 residues. The germline gives CDR1 ENHRY, CDR2 SYGVKD. The chain's CDR3 is CASSEADRGNSPLHF. The CDR3 nucleotides are TGTGCCAGCAGTGAAGCGGACAGGGGTAATTCACCCCTCCACTTT.

To note about this clonotype: Germline and junction disagree at one end, which may indicate a read error. The J gene is TRBJ2-7, the V gene TRBV7-3, with 9 bases matching TRBD1. CDR1 is SGHTA and CDR2 is FQGTGA in the germline V gene. The CDR3 runs 13 residues. In DNA form, the CDR3 reads TGTGTCAGCAGCTTTGACAGGGGGTACGAGCAGTACTTC. It codes for CVSSFDRGYEQYF.

CDR3 nucleotides: TGTGCCAGCAGTCTAGCGGGAGAAGGGACCCAGTACTTC. Translating it yields CASSLAGEGTQYF. The chain is built from TRBV6-5 and TRBJ2-5, with TRBD2 identical over 10 bases. V was clipped by 5 bases and J by 7 bases; unmatched bases: 4. The germline V gene has CDR1 MNHEY and CDR2 SVGAGI. The CDR3 totals 13 residues.

The sample holds many counts of this clonotype. The genes are TRBV24-1 and TRBJ2-5; 7 bases map to TRBD1. The CDR3 length is 14 residues. In germline, CDR1 is KGHDR, CDR2 SFDVKD. J gave up 5 bases and V 4 bases, and 6 bases lay outside the gene matches. This CDR3 is CATSDQTGLETQYF. The CDR3 DNA reads as TGTGCCACCAGTGACCAGACAGGGTTGGAGACCCAGTACTTC.

This clonotype was detected many times. This chain connects TRBV7-2 to TRBJ1-5; maybe TRBD1 (5 bases). V was shortened by 1 base and J by 3 bases, with 7 bases between the two germline ends. The CDR3 covers 14 residues. Germline CDR1 is SGHTA and CDR2 is FQGNSA. In DNA form, the CDR3 reads TGTGCCAGCAGCTTAGGGGGGAACAATCAGCCCCAGCATTTT. Its protein is CASSLGGNNQPQHF.

This clonotype occurred a few times. V is TRBV5-8 and J is TRBJ2-7; 7 nucleotides align to TRBD1. Germline values: CDR1 SGHTS, CDR2 YDEGEE. The CDR3 runs to 13 residues. V gave up 1 base and J gave up 5 bases; unmatched junction bases: 3. In nucleotides, the CDR3 is TGTGCCAGCAGCTTGTACAGGGGACACGAGCAGTACTTC. Translated, it gives CASSLYRGHEQYF.

The chain uses TRBV9 and TRBJ1-5; a weak D match, TRBD1 (5 bases). V gave up 4 bases and J gave up 3 bases, with 11 bases separating them. The CDR3 sequence is 14 residues long. Germline assignment: CDR1 SGDLS and CDR2 YYNGEE. The CDR3 loop reads CASSPGLFNQPQHF. CDR3 DNA sequence: TGTGCCAGCAGCCCAGGGCTCTTCAATCAGCCCCAGCATTTT.

The chain employs TRBV19 and TRBJ1-5; maybe TRBD1 (6 bases). V was trimmed by 2 bases and J by 3 bases, leaving 11 bases between them. Germline assignment: CDR1 LNHDA and CDR2 SQIVND (reference sequence). The length of the CDR3 is 15 residues. For the CDR3, the DNA is TGTGCCAGTAGTATATGGGACACCTCCAATCAGCCCCAGCATTTT. It codes for CASSIWDTSNQPQHF.

This clonotype was seen repeatedly, ten times or more. The chain couples TRBV9 to TRBJ2-7, with D hard to call. Trimming pared 0 bases from V and 0 bases from J, leaving 4 bases between. The CDR3 has 13 amino acids. Looked up from germline, CDR1 is SGDLS and CDR2 is YYNGEE. In DNA, the CDR3 is TGTGCCAGCAGCGTAGGAAACTCCTACGAGCAGTACTTC. Translated: CASSVGNSYEQYF. Full variable domain (rest looked up from reference TRBV9 and TRBJ2-7): DSGVTQTPKHLITATGQRVTLRCSPRSGDLSVYWYQQSLDQGLQFLIQYYNGEERAKGNILERFSAQQFPDLHSELNLSSLELGDSALYFCASSVGNSYEQYFGPGTRLTVT.

The chain recombines TRBV7-9 with TRBJ1-4; TRBD1 matches at 8 bases. Trimming cost V 3 bases and J 5 bases; bases outside gene matches: 5. The V gene's germline CDR1 is SEHNR and CDR2 FQNEAQ (reference sequence). The CDR3 loop spans 15 amino acids. CDR3 in amino acids: CASSFWDRTNEKLFF. The DNA of the CDR3 is TGTGCCAGCAGCTTTTGGGACAGGACCAATGAAAAACTGTTTTTT.

This chain uses TRBV20-1 with TRBJ2-7, with D possibly matching TRBD2 (5 bases). Germline values: CDR1 DFQATT, CDR2 SNEGSKA (reference sequence). With 5 bases removed from V and 3 bases from J, the gap between germline ends came to 14 bases. The CDR3 totals 13 residues. The CDR3 DNA sequence: TGCAGTGCTCCTTCGGAGGCGAGCTACGAGCAGTACTTC. Translating it yields CSAPSEASYEQYF.

This chain joins TRBV9 and TRBJ2-5; the D gene could be TRBD1 or TRBD2 (6 bases each). V gave up 4 bases and J gave up 5 bases, with 15 bases separating them. In germline, CDR1 is SGDLS, CDR2 YYNGEE. The CDR3 contains 14 residues. The CDR3 sequence is CASSWGAQRETQYF. CDR3 DNA sequence: TGTGCCAGCAGCTGGGGGGCCCAGCGGGAGACCCAGTACTTC.

J is TRBJ1-4 and V is TRBV2, with TRBD1 identical over 8 bases. Unmatched junction bases numbered 6, after V lost 3 bases and J lost 6 bases. This CDR3 spans 15 amino acids. Germline values: CDR1 SNHLY, CDR2 FYNNEI. For the CDR3, the DNA is TGTGCCAGCAGTGATACGGGCAGGGGGCATGAAAAACTGTTTTTT. Its translation is CASSDTGRGHEKLFF. The full variable domain, completed using reference TRBV2 and TRBJ1-4, is EPEVTQTPSHQVTQMGQEVILRCVPISNHLYFYWYRQILGQKVEFLVSFYNNEISEKSEIFDDQFSVERPDGSNFTLKIRSTKLEDSAMYFCASSDTGRGHEKLFFGSGTQLSVL.

This clonotype was observed a few times. CDR3 sequence reads: CSAPWGQGREQYF. The CDR3 coding sequence is TGCAGTGCACCTTGGGGACAGGGGAGGGAGCAGTACTTC. The chain uses TRBV20-1 and TRBJ2-7, with 10 bases identical to TRBD1. Trimming cost V 6 bases and J 7 bases; bases outside gene matches: 9. This CDR3 contains 13 residues. The germline V gene has CDR1 DFQATT and CDR2 SNEGSKA (reference sequence).

This rearrangement joins TRBV2 to TRBJ1-6; D may be TRBD1 (5 bases). The germline CDR1 and CDR2 sequences are SNHLY and FYNNEI. This CDR3 contains 13 residues. V lost 1 base, J lost 8 bases, and 6 bases lay in between. CDR3 nucleotides: TGTGCCAGCAGTGAAGGGGACTATTCACCCCTCCACTTT. The encoded protein is CASSEGDYSPLHF.

V and J are TRBV7-9 and TRBJ2-7; D not certain. Trimming removed 6 bases at V and 0 bases at J, with 15 bases between. CDR3 length equals 15 residues. Germline values: CDR1 SEHNR, CDR2 FQNEAQ (reference sequence). Here the CDR3 DNA reads TGTGCCAGCAGTTCGCTCCCAGTTAGCTCCTACGAGCAGTACTTC. This gives the protein CASSSLPVSSYEQYF.

This clonotype was counted at least ten times. The chain carries TRBV9 and TRBJ2-2, with unresolved D. V dropped 2 bases and J dropped 0 bases, with 5 bases sitting between them. Germline V gene data show CDR1 as SGDLS and CDR2 as YYNGEE. CDR3 length: 14 residues. The CDR3 DNA sequence: TGTGCCAGCAGCGTCTCCACGAACACCGGGGAGCTGTTTTTT. Amino acids: CASSVSTNTGELFF.

The rearrangement links TRBV2 to TRBJ1-1; D not resolved. The CDR3 covers 14 residues. Germline V gene sequence: CDR1 SNHLY, CDR2 FYNNEI. The V end was cut by 8 bases, the J end by 4 bases, with 17 bases between. This chain's CDR3 is CASPYEAGSTEAFF. The CDR3 DNA reads TGTGCCAGCCCCTACGAGGCGGGGAGCACTGAAGCTTTCTTT. Based on the CDR3 plus reference TRBV2 and TRBJ1-1, the full variable domain is EPEVTQTPSHQVTQMGQEVILRCVPISNHLYFYWYRQILGQKVEFLVSFYNNEISEKSEIFDDQFSVERPDGSNFTLKIRSTKLEDSAMYFCASPYEAGSTEAFFGQGTRLTVV.

In this sample, this clonotype turned up many times. CDR3 in DNA: TGTGCCAGCAGTGAAGCCACAGGCTCGAACACTGAAGCTTTCTTT. It codes for CASSEATGSNTEAFF. The chain carries TRBV2 and TRBJ1-1; possibly TRBD1 for D (5 bases). V lost 0 bases and J lost 1, with 9 bases in between. Germline lookup yields CDR1 SNHLY and CDR2 FYNNEI. CDR3 size: 15 residues.

This clonotype was counted a single time. The chain carries TRBV6-1 and TRBJ1-3, with D perhaps TRBD1 (5 bases). Germline CDR1 and CDR2: MNHNS and SASEGT. This CDR3 has 16 amino acids. V was shortened by 1 base and J by 0 bases, with 10 bases between the two germline ends. The CDR3 loop is CASSEVRGYSGNTIYF. CDR3 in DNA: TGTGCCAGCAGTGAAGTACGGGGCTACTCTGGAAACACCATATATTTT.